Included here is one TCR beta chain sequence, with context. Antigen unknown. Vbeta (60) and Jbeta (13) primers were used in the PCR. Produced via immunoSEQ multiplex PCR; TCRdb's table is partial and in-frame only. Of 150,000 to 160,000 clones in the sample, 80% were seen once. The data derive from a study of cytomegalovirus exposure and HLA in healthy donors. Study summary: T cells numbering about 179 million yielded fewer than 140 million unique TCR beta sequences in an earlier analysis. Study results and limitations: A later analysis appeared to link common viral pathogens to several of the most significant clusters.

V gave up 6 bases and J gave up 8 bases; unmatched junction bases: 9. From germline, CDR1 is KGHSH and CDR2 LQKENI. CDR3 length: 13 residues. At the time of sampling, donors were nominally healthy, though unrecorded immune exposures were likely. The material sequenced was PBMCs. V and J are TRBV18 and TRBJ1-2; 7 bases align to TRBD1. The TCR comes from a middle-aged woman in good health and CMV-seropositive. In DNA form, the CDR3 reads TGTGCCAGCTCCCCTTTGAGGGGACAGGGCTACACCTTC. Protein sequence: CASSPLRGQGYTF. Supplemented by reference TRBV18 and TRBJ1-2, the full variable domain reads NAGVMQNPRHLVRRRGQEARLRCSPMKGHSHVYWYRQLPEEGLKFMVYLQKENIIDESGMPKERFSAEFPKEGPSILRIQQVVRGDSAAYFCASSPLRGQGYTFGSGTRLTVV.